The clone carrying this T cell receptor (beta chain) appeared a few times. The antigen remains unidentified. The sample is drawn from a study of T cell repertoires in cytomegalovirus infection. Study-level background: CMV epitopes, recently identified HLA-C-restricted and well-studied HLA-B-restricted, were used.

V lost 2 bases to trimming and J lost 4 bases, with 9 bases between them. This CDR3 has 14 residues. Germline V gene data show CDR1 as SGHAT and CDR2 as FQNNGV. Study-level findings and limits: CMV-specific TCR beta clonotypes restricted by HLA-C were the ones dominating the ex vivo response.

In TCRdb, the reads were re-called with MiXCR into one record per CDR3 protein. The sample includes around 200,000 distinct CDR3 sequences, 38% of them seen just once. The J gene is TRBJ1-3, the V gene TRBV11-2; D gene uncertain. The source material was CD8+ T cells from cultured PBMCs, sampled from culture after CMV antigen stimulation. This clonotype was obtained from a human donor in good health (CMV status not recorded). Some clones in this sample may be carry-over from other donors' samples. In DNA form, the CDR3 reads TGTGCCAGCAGCTTAAGAGCTAGAGGAAACACCATATATTTT. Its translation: CASSLRARGNTIYF.